This TCR beta chain was captured in a study of shared clonotypes between healthy human individuals. Study-wide results and caveats: Clonotypes that were shared across a handful of donors made up roughly 5.2% of naive CD4 clonotypes.

Points on this clone: Its specificity is unknown.

Libraries were prepared by immunoSEQ multiplex PCR; TCRdb keeps only in-frame clonotypes and omits some of them. The repertoire holds fewer than 1.8 million clones, with 98% as singletons. From germline, CDR1 is SGHNT and CDR2 YYREEE (reference sequence). V dropped 5 bases and J dropped 6; count of bases not matched to a gene: 16. The length of the CDR3 is 16 residues. The CD4+ fraction was divided into a CD45RA+ naive subset and a CD45RA-negative memory subset. The V gene is TRBV5-4, the J gene TRBJ2-7; 8 bases line up with TRBD1. The receptor was isolated from a man younger than 40 in good health. The sequenced material came from naive CD4+ T cells sorted from blood. Subset indicated: CD45RA+ positively selected. The CDR3 protein is CASSQESGGPSVEQYF. Here the CDR3 DNA reads TGTGCCAGCAGTCAAGAATCAGGGGGCCCCTCGGTCGAGCAGTACTTC.